This entry features one T cell receptor beta chain sequence. The antigen is undetermined. The data derive from a study of vaccination and CD4 T cells after COVID-19. Study background: SARS-CoV-2 PCR on nasal swabs had been positive for the convalescent patients; several were mild and one was severe. The post-vaccine samples came a median approximately 75 days after dose two (range 14 to 241).

The junction had 7 bases not matched to a gene; V was cut back by 5 bases and J by 7 bases. In germline, CDR1 is DFQATT, CDR2 SNEGSKA (reference sequence). This CDR3 spans 14 amino acids. Broader study findings: Convalescent patients' clones that were vaccine-specific were spike mono-reactive in 304 of 307 cases.

Sequenced with the Oncomine TCR Beta short-read assay was DNA taken from cultured CD4+ T cells. One entry per CDR3 protein, called by TCRdb with MiXCR from the PCR reads. The table records 15,000 or so distinct CDR3 sequences, 45% to 65% of them present only once. The treatment was: approximately 9-day PBMC culture with coronavirus spike peptide pools or control peptides (ViraFEST assay). This TCR was recovered from a human donor with COVID-19. The chain recombines TRBV20-1 with TRBJ2-1, with 11 bases lining up with TRBD1. This sample comprised cultured CD4+ T cells from blood, obtained after SARS-CoV-2 vaccination. The DNA of the CDR3 is TGCAGTGCTTCGCGGACAGGGGGCTCGAATGAGCAGTTCTTC. As protein: CSASRTGGSNEQFF.